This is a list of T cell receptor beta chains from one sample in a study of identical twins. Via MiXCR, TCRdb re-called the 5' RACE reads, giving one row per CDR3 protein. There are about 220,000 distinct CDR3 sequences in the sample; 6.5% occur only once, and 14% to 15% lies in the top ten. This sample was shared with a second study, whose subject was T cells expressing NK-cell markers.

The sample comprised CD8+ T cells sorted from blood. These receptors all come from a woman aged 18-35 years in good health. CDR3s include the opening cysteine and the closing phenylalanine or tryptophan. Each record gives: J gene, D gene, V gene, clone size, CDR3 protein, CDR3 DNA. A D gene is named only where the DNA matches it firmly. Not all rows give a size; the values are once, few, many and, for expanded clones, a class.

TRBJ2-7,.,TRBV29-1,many,CSAEHLTEQYF,TGCAGCGCCGAGCACCTAACGGAGCAGTACTTC
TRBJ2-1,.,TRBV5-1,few,CASGVYSYNEQFF,TGCGCCTCTGGAGTCTACTCCTACAATGAGCAGTTCTTC
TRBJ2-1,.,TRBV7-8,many,CASSLPGAGYNEQFF,TGTGCCAGCAGCTTACCCGGGGCAGGCTACAATGAGCAGTTCTTC
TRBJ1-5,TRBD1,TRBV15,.,CATGTGDQPQHF,TGTGCCACCGGGACAGGAGATCAGCCCCAGCATTTT
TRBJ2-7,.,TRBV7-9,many,CASRPISDEQYF,TGTGCCAGCAGGCCTATATCCGACGAGCAGTACTTC
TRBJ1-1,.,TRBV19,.,CASSSLSGYTEAFF,TGTGCCAGTAGTAGCCTATCGGGGTACACTGAAGCTTTCTTT
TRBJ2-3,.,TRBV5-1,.,CASSTSRWGTDTQYF,TGCGCCAGCAGCACCTCGCGGTGGGGCACAGATACGCAGTATTTT
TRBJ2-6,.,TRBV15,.,CATSRVRTPSGGANVLTF,TGTGCCACCAGCAGGGTCCGGACACCGAGCGGTGGGGCCAACGTCCTGACTTTC
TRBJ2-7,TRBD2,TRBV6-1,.,CASSPTGSGKTYEQYF,TGTGCCAGCAGTCCGACCGGGAGCGGGAAGACCTACGAGCAGTACTTC
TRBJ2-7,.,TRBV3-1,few,CASSDPEGLHNYEQYF,TGTGCCAGCAGCGACCCGGAGGGACTTCACAACTACGAGCAGTACTTC
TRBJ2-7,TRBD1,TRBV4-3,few,CASSQGRDRGFYEQYF,TGCGCCAGCAGCCAGGGCCGGGACAGGGGGTTTTACGAGCAGTACTTC
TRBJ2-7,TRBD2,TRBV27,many,CASGLAGGPGEQYF,TGTGCCAGTGGACTAGCGGGGGGGCCTGGAGAGCAGTACTTC
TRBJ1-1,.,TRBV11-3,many,CASSLGPTEAFF,TGTGCCAGCAGCTTAGGGCCCACCGAAGCTTTCTTT
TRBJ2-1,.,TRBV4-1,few,CASSQVAGGTTYNEQFF,TGCGCCAGCAGCCAAGTCGCAGGGGGGACCACCTACAATGAGCAGTTCTTC
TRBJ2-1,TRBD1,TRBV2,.,CAISGGTGPRISYNEQFF,TGTGCCATCAGTGGGGGGACAGGGCCCAGAATCTCCTACAATGAGCAGTTCTTC
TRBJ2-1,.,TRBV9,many,CASSYSLNEQFF,TGTGCCAGCAGCTATTCCCTAAATGAGCAGTTCTTC
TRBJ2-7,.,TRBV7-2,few,CASSFGTGTAYEQYF,TGTGCCAGCAGCTTTGGGACTGGCACAGCCTACGAGCAGTACTTC
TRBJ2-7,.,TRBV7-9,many,CASSQTDSDHPYEQYF,TGTGCCAGCAGCCAGACCGATTCCGACCATCCGTACGAGCAGTACTTC
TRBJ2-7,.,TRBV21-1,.,CASSGSGPHEQYF,TGTGCCAGCAGCGGATCAGGTCCCCACGAGCAGTACTTC
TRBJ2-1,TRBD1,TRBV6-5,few,CASSKSTGMGKDEQFF,TGTGCCAGCAGTAAATCGACAGGGATGGGTAAAGATGAGCAGTTCTTC
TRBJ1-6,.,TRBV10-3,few,CAISESRVSGDSPLHF,TGTGCCATCAGTGAGTCGAGGGTGTCGGGGGATTCACCCCTCCACTTT
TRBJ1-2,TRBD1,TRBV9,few,CASSDSTGSDYGYTF,TGTGCCAGCAGCGATTCGACAGGGTCAGACTATGGCTACACCTTC
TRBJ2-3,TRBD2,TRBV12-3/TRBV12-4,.,CASSFIAGGPSSTDTQYF,TGTGCCAGCAGTTTTATAGCGGGGGGCCCATCTAGCACAGATACGCAGTATTTT
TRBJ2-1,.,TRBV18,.,CASSPPFPYNEQFF,TGTGCCAGCTCACCACCGTTCCCCTACAATGAGCAGTTCTTC
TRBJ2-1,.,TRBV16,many,CASAAEGNEQFF,TGTGCCAGCGCAGCGGAAGGCAATGAGCAGTTCTTC
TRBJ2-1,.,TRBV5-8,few,CASSAHAGYREEEQFF,TGTGCCAGCAGCGCTCACGCAGGGTATCGTGAGGAGGAGCAGTTCTTC
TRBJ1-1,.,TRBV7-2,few,CASSLNSGTEAFF,TGTGCCAGCAGCTTAAACAGTGGGACTGAAGCTTTCTTT
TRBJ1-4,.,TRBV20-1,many,CSANRVGDEKLFF,TGCAGTGCAAACAGGGTCGGCGATGAAAAACTGTTTTTT
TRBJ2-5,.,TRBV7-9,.,CASSPILDTTQYF,TGTGCCAGCAGCCCGATACTAGACACGACCCAGTACTTC
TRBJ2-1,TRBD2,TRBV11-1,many,CASRTTSGLAGPVSSYNEQFF,TGTGCCAGCAGGACGACTTCAGGACTAGCGGGACCCGTGAGCTCCTACAATGAGCAGTTCTTC
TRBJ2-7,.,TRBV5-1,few,CASSPRTDYEQYF,TGCGCCAGCAGCCCGCGGACAGATTACGAGCAGTACTTC
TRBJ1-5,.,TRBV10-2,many,CASSEDGGIEPQHF,TGCGCCAGCAGTGAAGACGGGGGGATCGAGCCCCAGCATTTT
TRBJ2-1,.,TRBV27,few,CASSLGGNLYNEQFF,TGTGCCAGCAGTTTAGGGGGGAATCTCTACAATGAGCAGTTCTTC
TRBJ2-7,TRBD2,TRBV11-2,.,CASSWKREGISYEQYF,TGTGCCAGCAGCTGGAAGCGGGAGGGGATTTCCTACGAGCAGTACTTC
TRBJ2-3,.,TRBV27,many,CASGTLGGDTQYF,TGTGCCAGCGGGACTCTAGGGGGGGATACGCAGTATTTT
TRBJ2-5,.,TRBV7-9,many,CASSSEETQYF,TGTGCCAGCAGCTCGGAAGAGACCCAGTACTTC
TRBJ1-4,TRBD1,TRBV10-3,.,CAISESTGTGFMKTNEKLFF,TGTGCCATCAGTGAGTCGACGGGGACAGGGTTTATGAAAACTAATGAAAAACTGTTTTTT
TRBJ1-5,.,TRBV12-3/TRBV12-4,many,CASSLDAPNYQPQHF,TGTGCCAGCAGTTTGGATGCCCCGAATTATCAGCCCCAGCATTTT
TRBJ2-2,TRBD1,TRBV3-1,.,CASSQVGLGQGLNTGELFF,TGTGCCAGCTCCCAAGTAGGTCTCGGACAGGGCCTCAACACCGGGGAGCTGTTTTTT
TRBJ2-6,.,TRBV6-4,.,CASSPNTGSGANVLTF,TGTGCCAGCAGCCCAAACACGGGCTCTGGGGCCAACGTCCTGACTTTC
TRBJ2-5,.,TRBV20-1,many,CSARAGGGQETQYF,TGCAGTGCTAGAGCAGGTGGGGGCCAAGAGACCCAGTACTTC
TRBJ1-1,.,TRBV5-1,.,CASSLDEAFF,TGCGCCAGCAGCTTGGACGAAGCTTTCTTT
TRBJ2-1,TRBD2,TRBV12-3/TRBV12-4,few,CASSSSKLAGGTSSYNEQFF,TGTGCCAGCAGTTCCTCCAAACTAGCGGGAGGGACTAGCTCCTACAATGAGCAGTTCTTC
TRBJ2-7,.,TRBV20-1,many,CSAPWGYEQYF,TGCAGTGCCCCATGGGGCTACGAGCAGTACTTC
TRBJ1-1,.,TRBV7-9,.,CASSLVRVDTEAFF,TGTGCCAGCAGCTTGGTCAGGGTGGACACTGAAGCTTTCTTT
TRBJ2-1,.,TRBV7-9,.,CASSPDLSGEQFF,TGTGCCAGCAGCCCAGACCTCAGCGGCGAGCAGTTCTTC
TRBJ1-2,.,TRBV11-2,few,CASSRPTGNGYTF,TGTGCCAGCAGCCGACCGACCGGGAATGGCTACACCTTC
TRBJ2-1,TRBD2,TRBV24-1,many,CATSDGTSGSWNEQFF,TGTGCCACCAGTGATGGGACTAGCGGGAGTTGGAATGAGCAGTTCTTC
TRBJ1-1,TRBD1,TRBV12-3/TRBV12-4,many,CASSSPGQVNTEAFF,TGTGCCAGCAGTTCACCGGGACAGGTGAACACTGAAGCTTTCTTT
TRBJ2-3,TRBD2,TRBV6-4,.,CASSDTSGSGTDTQYF,TGTGCCAGCAGTGACACTAGCGGGAGTGGCACAGATACGCAGTATTTT
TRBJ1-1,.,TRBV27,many,CASSLLGIYTEAFF,TGTGCCAGCAGTTTACTGGGGATCTACACTGAAGCTTTCTTT